The 5 T cell receptor beta chains below were found in one sample sequenced in a study of spatial heterogeneity in lung cancer. The study's findings and limits: Counts that tracked tumor mutation counts were those of expanded intratumoral alpha and beta TCRs.

Described time point: sample taken at primary tumor resection. Their antigens remain unidentified. TCRdb passed the 5' RACE reads through MiXCR, listing each CDR3 protein once. The data contain under 20,000 distinct CDR3 sequences, 9.5% to 10% of them seen just once; the ten biggest clones take up roughly 20%. The material was lung tumor tissue, obtained at surgery. The source of these receptors is a female donor with early-stage non-small cell lung cancer.

This clonotype was detected only a few times. The library was designed around alpha chains, so this beta chain is a stray read whose abundance carries little weight. The rearrangement links TRBV12-3 or TRBV12-4 to TRBJ1-1; D not certain. V was pared by 6 bases and J by 8 bases, with 10 bases between. There are 11 residues in the CDR3. The CDR3 region has the DNA TGTGCCAGCAGGACGACGGGGGAAGCTTTCTTT. It encodes CASRTTGEAFF.

This clonotype has only a few counts. This beta chain is a stray sequence in a library constructed for alpha chains; its clone size is not meaningful. J is TRBJ2-7 and V is TRBV18, with 9 bases aligning to TRBD1. Germline lookup yields CDR1 KGHSH and CDR2 LQKENI. CDR3 length: 15 amino acids. The V gene end was trimmed by 3 bases and the J gene end by 2 bases; junction bases not matched to a gene: 5. This CDR3 is CASSPPGTGTYEQYF. CDR3 nucleotide sequence: TGTGCCAGCTCACCCCCCGGGACAGGGACCTACGAGCAGTACTTC.

This clonotype was observed at least ten times. Being off target in a library aimed at alpha chains, this beta chain has a size of little meaning. The chain employs TRBV3-1 and TRBJ2-6; D unresolved. With 6 bases removed from V and 1 base from J, the gap between germline ends came to 4 bases. Germline values: CDR1 LGHDT, CDR2 YNNKEL (reference sequence). This CDR3 region has 13 residues. CDR3 nucleotide sequence: TGTGCCAGCAGGGGTTCTGGGGCCAACGTCCTGACTTTC. It yields the protein CASRGSGANVLTF.

This clonotype was seen only a few times. For a library built for alpha chains, this beta chain is a stray read; little rests on its size. This chain links TRBV14 with TRBJ1-1, with D hard to call. Germline values: CDR1 SGHDN, CDR2 FVKESK. The V gene lost 5 bases and the J gene lost 4 bases, with 11 bases spanning the gap. CDR3 length: 13 residues. The CDR3 DNA reads as TGTGCCAGCAGCTACTCTGGGGTCACTGAAGCTTTCTTT. Translated, it gives CASSYSGVTEAFF. The variable domain in full, with the rest retrieved from reference TRBV14 and TRBJ1-1, is EAGVTQFPSHSVIEKGQTVTLRCDPISGHDNLYWYRRVMGKEIKFLLHFVKESKQDESGMPNNRFLAERTGGTYSTLKVQPAELEDSGVYFCASSYSGVTEAFFGQGTRLTVV.

With regard to this clonotype: Little can be read into the size of this beta chain, an off-target read in a library designed for alpha chains. The chain joins TRBV29-1 to TRBJ2-3, with D unclear. The germline V gene has CDR1 SQVTM and CDR2 ANQGSEA. The CDR3 spans 13 residues. V lost 0 bases and J 8 bases, leaving 12 bases between the germline ends. CDR3 nucleotide sequence: TGCAGCGTTGAAGACTTTTTCGACGGTACGCAGTATTTT. It encodes CSVEDFFDGTQYF.